Shown below are 27 T cell receptor beta chains from a single sample sequenced in a study of control samples from healthy donors and cancer patients. Assay used: immunoSEQ multiplex PCR; TCRdb lists only in-frame clones, some missing. Of more than 95,000 clones listed, under 90% are singletons. The sample comprised blood. The receptors derive from a woman aged 50 to 65 in good health.

This clone was found once. V and J are TRBV6-4 and TRBJ2-7, with 7 bases that match TRBD1. The J segment lost 3 bases and the V segment lost 4 bases, leaving 15 bases of the junction unmatched. The CDR3 extends over 17 amino acids. Germline V CDR1 and CDR2: MRHNA, SNTAGT. The CDR3 loop reads CASSGLPRDSYSYEQYF. CDR3 coding DNA: TGTGCCAGCAGTGGCTTACCCCGGGACAGTTACAGCTACGAGCAGTACTTC.

The chain recombines TRBV15 with TRBJ1-6; 7 bases match TRBD1. The germline V gene encodes CDR1 LNHNV and CDR2 YYDKDF (reference sequence). With V trimmed by 0 bases and J by 9 bases, 5 bases remained unmatched. The CDR3 consists of 15 residues. The CDR3 DNA reads TGTGCCACCAGCAGAGATAAGGGGGCTGCTTCACCCCTCCACTTT. Amino acids: CATSRDKGAASPLHF.

As DNA, the CDR3 is TGTGCCAGCAGTTTTAAGGGGCAGGGCGAGCAGTACTTC. It yields the protein CASSFKGQGEQYF. J is TRBJ2-7 and V is TRBV12-3 or TRBV12-4, with D possibly being TRBD1 (5 bases). Trimming took 3 bases from V and 6 from J, leaving 12 bases between them. The CDR3 extends over 13 amino acids.

In this sample, this clone turned up a few times. V and J are TRBV7-6 and TRBJ2-7; D is possibly TRBD1 (6 bases). The ends were cut back, 2 bases at V and 5 bases at J, with 10 bases in the middle. This CDR3 contains 13 residues. From germline, CDR1 is SGHVS and CDR2 FNYEAQ. The CDR3 here is CASSLRTANEQYF. The CDR3 bases are TGTGCCAGCAGCTTAAGGACAGCCAACGAGCAGTACTTC.

V gene TRBV10-1 combines with J gene TRBJ1-2, with a weak D call TRBD1 (5 bases). Germline CDR1 is WNHNN and CDR2 is SYGVQD (reference sequence). Trimming removed 6 bases from V and 1 base from J, with 12 bases in between. This CDR3 contains 14 residues. CDR3 amino acids: CASRLQAVNYGYTF. CDR3 DNA sequence: TGCGCCAGCAGACTACAGGCCGTTAACTATGGCTACACCTTC.

This clone was seen only once. The chain joins TRBV29-1 to TRBJ1-1; TRBD1 aligns across 9 bases. The CDR3 sequence is 13 residues long. The germline V gene has CDR1 SQVTM and CDR2 ANQGSEA. The V and J ends lost 7 bases and 5 bases, in that order; junction bases with no gene match: 8. CDR3 coding DNA: TGCAGCGCCGCCGGACAGGGGAGGACTGAAGCTTTCTTT. Translation gives CSAAGQGRTEAFF.

This clone was seen a few times. This chain uses TRBV5-7 with TRBJ1-4; no definite D call. TRBV5-7 is identified as an open reading frame with a role that is uncertain. Trimming cost V 2 bases and J 0 bases, with 8 bases left between them. This CDR3 spans 15 amino acids. The CDR3 here is CASSFGGTTNEKLFF. In DNA form, the CDR3 reads TGTGCCAGCAGCTTTGGCGGCACAACTAATGAAAAACTGTTTTTT.

V usage is TRBV7-2 and J usage is TRBJ2-1; 9 nucleotides match TRBD1. Germline V lookup: CDR1 SGHTA, CDR2 FQGNSA. V shed 4 bases, J shed 8 bases, and the junction held 12 bases outside the gene matches. The CDR3 runs 16 residues. In nucleotides, the CDR3 is TGTGCCAGCAGCTCGAGACCCGGGACAGGGAGCCATGAGCAGTTCTTC. This gives the protein CASSSRPGTGSHEQFF.

The chain joins TRBV25-1 to TRBJ1-1, with TRBD1 as a possible D gene (6 bases). The CDR3 spans 15 residues. Trimming left V 3 bases short and J 5 bases short, with 16 bases between. The germline V gene has CDR1 MGHDK and CDR2 SYGVNS. The DNA for the CDR3 is TGTGCCAGCAGTGACCGACTCAGGGGAAAGACTGAAGCTTTCTTT. Amino acid sequence: CASSDRLRGKTEAFF.

This rearrangement joins TRBV19 to TRBJ2-1, with D maybe TRBD2 (6 bases). Germline V gene data show CDR1 as LNHDA and CDR2 as SQIVND (reference sequence). The CDR3 totals 15 residues. V was pared by 5 bases and J by 3 bases, with 14 bases between. The CDR3 DNA follows: TGTGCCAGTAGTCCCAATAGCGGTAACTACAATGAGCAGTTCTTC. Protein: CASSPNSGNYNEQFF.

The chain uses TRBV6-1 and TRBJ1-2; possible D gene TRBD1, 6 bases. The V gene's germline CDR1 is MNHNS and CDR2 SASEGT. The CDR3 length is 13 residues. V was trimmed by 2 bases and J by 8 bases, leaving 12 bases between them. The CDR3 DNA reads as TGTGCCAGCAGTGAATGGCAGGGGAGCGGCTACACCTTC. This encodes CASSEWQGSGYTF.

The J gene is TRBJ1-5, the V gene TRBV19, with a tentative D call TRBD1 (5 bases). CDR1 is LNHDA and CDR2 is SQIVND in the germline V gene (reference sequence). The germline V and J ends were trimmed by 6 bases and 0 bases, with 12 bases remaining between them. CDR3 length: 15 amino acids. CDR3 nucleotide sequence: TGTGCCAGTAGGGGGCGGGGGTATAGCAATCAGCCCCAGCATTTT. This codes for CASRGRGYSNQPQHF.

The chain combines TRBV7-9 with TRBJ2-3; maybe TRBD2 (6 bases). The germline CDR1 and CDR2 sequences are SEHNR and FQNEAQ (reference sequence). CDR3 length: 13 residues. The V and J ends lost 8 bases and 5 bases respectively, with 14 bases between them. CDR3 sequence (DNA): TGTGCCAGCGGAGGGAGTGGAGGAGATACGCAGTATTTT. Translated, it gives CASGGSGGDTQYF.

The chain recombines TRBV18 with TRBJ1-1; TRBD1 agrees at 7 bases. J gave up 5 bases and V 6 bases, and 12 bases lay outside the gene matches. This CDR3 spans 15 amino acids. Germline assignment: CDR1 KGHSH and CDR2 LQKENI. In DNA form, the CDR3 reads TGTGCCAGCTCCCCCGACAGGGTCTTATCGACTGAAGCTTTCTTT. Encoded protein: CASSPDRVLSTEAFF.

The V and J genes are TRBV28 and TRBJ2-1; 9 nucleotides agree with TRBD1. With 6 bases clipped from V and 0 bases from J, the junction kept 12 bases outside the gene matches. CDR3 length equals 18 residues. Germline V gene lookup returns CDR1 MDHEN and CDR2 SYDVKM. The CDR3 DNA reads TGTGCCAGCAGACCCTTGGCAGGACAGGGGTTCTCCTACAATGAGCAGTTCTTC. Residues: CASRPLAGQGFSYNEQFF.

The chain joins TRBV27 to TRBJ2-1; 7 bases are a match to TRBD1. The junction had 11 bases not matched to a gene; V was cut back by 5 bases and J by 1 base. Germline CDR1 and CDR2: MNHEY and SMNVEV (reference sequence). The CDR3 has 17 amino acids. The CDR3 DNA sequence: TGTGCCAGCAGTATAGACAGGGTAGGGTGGTCCTACAATGAGCAGTTCTTC. Translated, it gives CASSIDRVGWSYNEQFF.

The V and J genes are TRBV9 and TRBJ2-3; D gene unclear. Trimming left V 1 base short and J 2 bases short, with 5 bases between. CDR3 size: 13 residues. Germline V CDR1 and CDR2: SGDLS, YYNGEE. CDR3 loop: CASSVMFTDTQYF. CDR3 sequence (DNA): TGTGCCAGCAGCGTAATGTTCACAGATACGCAGTATTTT.

V gene TRBV5-1 combines with J gene TRBJ2-3, with D hard to call. This CDR3 has 15 amino acids. The V gene lost 0 bases and the J gene lost 0 bases, with 8 bases spanning the gap. CDR1 SGHRS and CDR2 YFSETQ come from the germline V gene. CDR3 sequence reads: CASSLDGASTDTQYF. Written as DNA, the CDR3 is TGCGCCAGCAGCTTGGACGGCGCTAGCACAGATACGCAGTATTTT.

The chain uses TRBV7-9 and TRBJ2-2; D remains ambiguous. CDR3 length: 15 amino acids. V shed 5 bases and J shed 0 bases, with 10 bases lying between them. Germline CDR1 SEHNR, CDR2 FQNEAQ (reference sequence). CDR3 DNA sequence: TGTGCCAGCAGCCCCGGGCAGACGAACACCGGGGAGCTGTTTTTT. Protein product: CASSPGQTNTGELFF.

CDR3: CASSLVEAGPSDEQYF. The CDR3 DNA is TGTGCCAGCAGCTTAGTCGAAGCGGGGCCCTCGGACGAGCAGTACTTC. The V and J genes are TRBV7-9 and TRBJ2-7; 7 nucleotides match TRBD2. CDR1 and CDR2 (germline): SEHNR, FQNEAQ (reference sequence). The CDR3 spans 16 residues. V shed 1 base, J shed 5 bases, and the junction held 11 bases outside the gene matches.

This chain connects TRBV28 to TRBJ1-2; D unresolved. Germline values: CDR1 MDHEN, CDR2 SYDVKM. Trimming took off 6 bases at V and 2 bases at J, with 10 bases between the two ends. This CDR3 has 13 residues. The CDR3 coding sequence is TGTGCCAGCAGCCCCCATCAAAACTATGGCTACACCTTC. Encoded protein: CASSPHQNYGYTF.

The rearrangement uses TRBV15 and TRBJ2-5; 8 bases fit TRBD2. Germline V lookup: CDR1 LNHNV, CDR2 YYDKDF (reference sequence). The ends lost 2 bases at V and 4 bases at J; junction bases unmatched: 6. CDR3 length: 15 amino acids. The CDR3 loop reads CATSRSRGGRETQYF. The DNA for the CDR3 is TGTGCCACCAGCAGATCCCGGGGGGGTAGAGAGACCCAGTACTTC. The full variable domain, completed using reference TRBV15 and TRBJ2-5, is DAMVIQNPRYQVTQFGKPVTLSCSQTLNHNVMYWYQQKSSQAPKLLFHYYDKDFNNEADTPDNFQSRRPNTSFCFLDIRSPGLGDTAMYLCATSRSRGGRETQYFGPGTRLLVL.

The chain joins TRBV3-1 (or the pseudogene TRBV3-2) to TRBJ2-1, with D hard to call. The CDR3 covers 14 residues. Trimming left V 1 base short and J 8 bases short, with 12 bases between. Per the germline V gene, CDR1 is LGHDT and CDR2 is YNNKEL (reference sequence). The CDR3, as DNA: TGTGCCAGCAGCCAAGCTCGGGCGGCCCATGAGCAGTTCTTC. Translating it yields CASSQARAAHEQFF.

The chain couples TRBV27 to TRBJ2-7, with a possible D match to TRBD1 (5 bases). The CDR3 is made up of 14 amino acids. Looked up from germline, CDR1 is MNHEY and CDR2 is SMNVEV (reference sequence). The V end was cut by 0 bases, the J end by 6 bases, with 12 bases between. The CDR3 is CASSLSGVPAEQYF. For the CDR3, the DNA is TGTGCCAGCAGTTTATCAGGGGTGCCCGCCGAGCAGTACTTC.

The CDR3 nucleotides are TGTGCCAGCTCACCCCCTTCAGGGTTTGGCTATGGCTACACCTTC. It encodes CASSPPSGFGYGYTF. This chain links TRBV18 with TRBJ1-2, with D possibly TRBD1 on 5 matching bases. The V and J ends lost 3 bases and 4 bases respectively, with 15 bases between them. Germline CDR1 and CDR2: KGHSH and LQKENI. The CDR3 contains 15 residues.

This chain links TRBV3-1 (or the pseudogene TRBV3-2) with TRBJ2-1; 8 bases agree with TRBD2. Trimming took 0 bases from V and 4 from J; bases not matched to a gene: 2. The CDR3 consists of 15 residues. The germline gives CDR1 LGHDT, CDR2 YNNKEL (reference sequence). The CDR3, as DNA: TGTGCCAGCAGCCAAGAATTAGCGGGGTACAATGAGCAGTTCTTC. Its protein is CASSQELAGYNEQFF.

This clone has more than one count but fewer than ten. The chain combines TRBV18 with TRBJ2-3; possible D gene TRBD2, 6 bases. The CDR3 is 15 amino acids. V was cut by 1 base and J by 0 bases, with 8 bases left in between. Germline CDR1 and CDR2: KGHSH and LQKENI. The CDR3: CASSPQGTSTDTQYF. Written as DNA, the CDR3 is TGTGCCAGCTCACCACAGGGGACTAGCACAGATACGCAGTATTTT.